The rows below give T cell receptor beta chains drawn from one sample of a study of cytomegalovirus exposure and HLA in healthy donors. Sequencing was performed with immunoSEQ multiplex PCR; in TCRdb, only in-frame clones are kept and a portion is missing. The sample lists 200,000 to 250,000 clones, less than 90% occurring once. Input material: PBMCs. These TCRs come from a woman aged 18-35 years in good health and CMV-seronegative. The CDR3 runs from the conserved cysteine through the conserved F or W. A D gene is named only where the DNA matches it firmly. Some rows have no size entry. The others give once, few or many, or a class for an expanded clone.

v_gene,d_gene,j_gene,abundance,CDR3nt,CDR3aa
TRBV6-5,.,TRBJ2-2,once,TGTGCCAGCAGCCCTACAGGGTCCGTCACCGGGGAGCTGTTTTTT,CASSPTGSVTGELFF
TRBV7-2,.,TRBJ2-5,.,TGTGCCAGCAGCCTGTCCTTCCGGGAGACCCAGTACTTC,CASSLSFRETQYF
TRBV30,TRBD1,TRBJ1-5,few,TGTGCCTGGAGCAAGGGACAGTATAGCAATCAGCCCCAGCATTTT,CAWSKGQYSNQPQHF
TRBV10-3,TRBD2,TRBJ2-7,.,TGTGCCATCAGAGGTAGCGGGGATTTGTTAGAGCAGTACTTC,CAIRGSGDLLEQYF
TRBV27,.,TRBJ2-1,few,TGTGCCAGCAGAATCGGCTCCTACAATGAGCAGTTCTTC,CASRIGSYNEQFF
TRBV7-9,.,TRBJ2-1,.,TGTGCCAGCAGCTTCAACAGTTACAATGAGCAGTTCTTC,CASSFNSYNEQFF
TRBV5-6,.,TRBJ1-4,.,TGTGCCAGCAGGACCCAAGGAGGTAATGAAAAACTGTTTTTT,CASRTQGGNEKLFF
TRBV21-1,.,TRBJ2-7,few,TGTGCCAGCAGGGGCAGCTACGAGCAGTACTTC,CASRGSYEQYF
TRBV5-1,TRBD1,TRBJ1-1,.,TGCGCCAGCAGCGTCGACAGGGGGAACACTGAAGCTTTCTTT,CASSVDRGNTEAFF
TRBV6-5,TRBD1,TRBJ1-4,.,TGTGCCAGCAGACGACAGGGCGGTAATGAAAAACTGTTTTTT,CASRRQGGNEKLFF
TRBV4-2,TRBD2,TRBJ2-1,few,TGTGCCAGCAGCCAAGAAGCGGGGGGGCCCAATGAGCAGTTCTTC,CASSQEAGGPNEQFF
TRBV4-2,TRBD1,TRBJ1-5,.,TGTGCCAGCAGCCTTTCCACAGGGGGAGGGGGCAATCAGCCCCAGCATTTT,CASSLSTGGGGNQPQHF
TRBV4-2,TRBD2,TRBJ2-1,.,TGTGCCAGCAGCCAGGCTGGCGGGGGCAATGAGCAGTTCTTC,CASSQAGGGNEQFF
TRBV28,.,TRBJ1-4,.,TGTGCCAGCATCAACGACCGAACTAGAGAAAAACTGTTTTTT,CASINDRTREKLFF
TRBV6-5,TRBD1,TRBJ2-1,.,TGTGCCAGCAGTTACTCAGGGGACAGCTTCAATGAGCAGTTCTTC,CASSYSGDSFNEQFF
TRBV9,.,TRBJ2-5,.,TGTGCCAGCAGCGTAGAGGCCAGCCAAGAGACCCAGTACTTC,CASSVEASQETQYF
TRBV5-1,.,TRBJ1-1,.,TGCGCCAGCAGCTTTTCGGGGGGGTACACTGAAGCTTTCTTT,CASSFSGGYTEAFF
TRBV5-1,.,TRBJ2-3,.,TGCGCCAGCAGCTTGCTTGGTAGTGCTAGCACAGATACGCAGTATTTT,CASSLLGSASTDTQYF
TRBV9,.,TRBJ1-4,few,TGTGCCCCCCCTAGTATCAGGGAAAAGGAAAAACTGTTTTTT,CAPPSIREKEKLFF
TRBV10-1,TRBD2,TRBJ2-7,.,TGCGCCAGCAGTGAATGGGGGCTAGCGGGAGCCTACGAGCAGTACTTC,CASSEWGLAGAYEQYF
TRBV7-8,TRBD1,TRBJ2-6,.,TGTGCCAGCAGGCGACAGGGGGCTCACTCTGGGGCCAACGTCCTGACTTTC,CASRRQGAHSGANVLTF
TRBV4-1,TRBD2,TRBJ2-7,.,TGCGCCAGCAGCCTCGGAACTAGCGGGGTAGCCTACGAGCAGTACTTC,CASSLGTSGVAYEQYF
TRBV29-1,TRBD1,TRBJ2-5,once,TGCAGCGAGGGGGCAGGGATCGAAGAGACCCAGTACTTC,CSEGAGIEETQYF
TRBV10-3,TRBD1,TRBJ1-4,.,TGTGCCATCAGCGACGGACAGGCGACCACTGCGGGGGCTAATGAAAAACTGTTTTTT,CAISDGQATTAGANEKLFF
TRBV6-6,.,TRBJ1-5,few,TGTGCCAGCAGTCGGGACGGGACCAATCAGCCCCAGCATTTT,CASSRDGTNQPQHF
TRBV5-4,TRBD1,TRBJ2-7,.,TGTGCCAGCAGCTTGGCCGACGGGACAGGTCGGTACGAGCAGTACTTC,CASSLADGTGRYEQYF
TRBV5-1,.,TRBJ1-2,.,TGCGCCAGCAGCTTTGGGGGACACATTCCGGGGAGCTACACCTTC,CASSFGGHIPGSYTF
TRBV29-1,TRBD1,TRBJ2-1,few,TGCAGCGTTGGACCGGGACAGGGAACTGAGCAGTTCTTC,CSVGPGQGTEQFF
TRBV27,TRBD1,TRBJ2-2,.,TGTGCCAGCCAGACAGGGGGGAACACCGGGGAGCTGTTTTTT,CASQTGGNTGELFF
TRBV2,TRBD1,TRBJ2-4,once,TGTGCCAGTGACGCTGGGACAGCACAAAACATTCAGTACTTC,CASDAGTAQNIQYF
TRBV14,TRBD2,TRBJ2-7,few,TGTGCCACCTCGACTAGCGGGAGGCTCTACGAGCAGTACTTC,CATSTSGRLYEQYF
TRBV5-4,TRBD1,TRBJ2-1,.,TGTGCCAGCAGCCAACCGGGACAGGCCCCGAAGAGGCGGTTCTTC,CASSQPGQAPKRRFF
TRBV29-1,.,TRBJ1-2,.,TGCAGCGTTCAGGAGGAATATCCCCCCTATGGCTACACCTTC,CSVQEEYPPYGYTF
TRBV18,.,TRBJ2-1,.,TGTGCCAGCTCACCAAGGGACCCGGGACAAGGTGGTGAGCAGTTCTTC,CASSPRDPGQGGEQFF
TRBV30,TRBD1,TRBJ1-6,.,TGTGCCTGTAGCGAGGGACAGGGGGCGAATTCACCCCTCCACTTT,CACSEGQGANSPLHF
TRBV27,.,TRBJ1-1,.,TGTGCCAGCAGCACTCTGGACGGTCGAGTCCCTCAAGCTTTCTTT,CASSTLDGRVPQAFF
TRBV19,.,TRBJ2-7,.,TGTGCCAGTAGTTCCGGAGGGCTAGCCGGAATCGAGCAGTACTTC,CASSSGGLAGIEQYF
TRBV5-6,TRBD2,TRBJ2-5,.,TGTGCCAGCAGCGGCGGGGGGGTTCCAGTGGAGACCCAGTACTTC,CASSGGGVPVETQYF
TRBV2,TRBD2,TRBJ2-1,.,TGTGCCAGCAGGGAAGGGACTAGCGGGAGGAGGAATGAGCAGTTCTTC,CASREGTSGRRNEQFF
TRBV5-5,.,TRBJ1-4,once,TGTGCCAGCAGCTCGGAGGGAGCAACTAATGAAAAACTGTTTTTT,CASSSEGATNEKLFF